This T cell receptor (beta chain) was identified during a study of radiation and T cells in renal cell carcinoma. TCRdb's copy holds only in-frame clones and misses some; the assay was immunoSEQ multiplex PCR. Among roughly 86,000 clones listed, 85% were seen once. In this sample, this clone turned up a few times. V gave up 6 bases and J gave up 0 bases, with 15 bases separating them. The CDR3 covers 16 residues. CDR1 is LGHNT and CDR2 is FRNRAP in the germline V gene. Regarding time point: blood 4 weeks post-SBRT, at nephrectomy. The sample's treatment: 15 Gy SBRT to primary tumor, nephrectomy 4 weeks later. Nephrectomy followed 15 Gy stereotactic body radiation by 4 weeks.

This specimen was blood, taken from a patient whose treatment included radiotherapy and nephrectomy. The V call is TRBV12-5, the J call TRBJ1-5; D is perhaps TRBD1 (6 bases). The source of this sequence is a man in his fifties with renal cell carcinoma. CDR3 loop: CASGTTGQSSNQPQHF. DNA of the CDR3: TGTGCTAGTGGCACAACCGGACAGAGTAGCAATCAGCCCCAGCATTTT.